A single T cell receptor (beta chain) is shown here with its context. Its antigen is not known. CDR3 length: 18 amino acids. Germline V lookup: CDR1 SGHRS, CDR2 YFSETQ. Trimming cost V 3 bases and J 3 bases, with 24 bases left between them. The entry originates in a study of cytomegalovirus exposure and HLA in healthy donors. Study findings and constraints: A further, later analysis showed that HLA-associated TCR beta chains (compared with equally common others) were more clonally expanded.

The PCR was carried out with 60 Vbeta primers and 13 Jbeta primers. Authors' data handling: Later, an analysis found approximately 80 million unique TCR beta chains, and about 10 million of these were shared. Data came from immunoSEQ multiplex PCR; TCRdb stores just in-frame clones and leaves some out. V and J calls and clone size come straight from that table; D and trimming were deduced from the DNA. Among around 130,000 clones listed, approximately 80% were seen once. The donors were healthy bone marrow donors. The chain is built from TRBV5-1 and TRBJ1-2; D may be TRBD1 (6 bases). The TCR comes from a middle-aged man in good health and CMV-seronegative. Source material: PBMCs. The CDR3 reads CASSSPPQGTEKDYGYTF. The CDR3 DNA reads TGCGCCAGCAGCTCACCGCCCCAGGGGACCGAAAAGGACTATGGCTACACCTTC.